These T cell receptor beta chains were read from a single sample in a study of blood T cell repertoires in COVID-19. Produced via immunoSEQ multiplex PCR; TCRdb's table is partial and in-frame only. In the table there are approximately 170,000 clones, about 91% of which are singletons. Input material: PBMCs or T cells enriched from blood (not recorded which). The receptor set was obtained from a woman aged 18-29 years who had recovered from COVID-19. The CDR3 runs from the conserved cysteine through the conserved F or W. D genes are given only for firm matches. Clone size appears in some rows only: once, few, many, or a class for an expanded clone.

d_gene: .
len: 16
v_gene: TRBV15
j_gene: TRBJ2-1
abundance: .
CDR3aa: CATSRAATGADNEQFF
CDR3nt: TGTGCCACCAGCAGAGCAGCAACAGGAGCCGACAATGAGCAGTTCTTC

d_gene: TRBD1
len: 15
v_gene: TRBV19
j_gene: TRBJ1-5
abundance: .
CDR3aa: CASSIGGQSPMPQHF
CDR3nt: TGTGCCAGTAGTATAGGGGGACAGTCCCCCATGCCCCAGCATTTT

d_gene: .
len: 14
v_gene: TRBV15
j_gene: TRBJ2-5
abundance: .
CDR3aa: CATSRERYQETQYF
CDR3nt: TGTGCCACCAGCAGAGAGAGGTACCAAGAGACCCAGTACTTC

d_gene: .
len: 16
v_gene: TRBV28
j_gene: TRBJ2-7
abundance: .
CDR3aa: CASSFIRERRSYEQYF
CDR3nt: TGTGCCAGCAGTTTTATCCGAGAACGCCGATCGTACGAGCAGTACTTC

d_gene: TRBD2
len: 15
v_gene: TRBV7-2
j_gene: TRBJ2-6
abundance: .
CDR3aa: CASSPGGSGANVLTF
CDR3nt: TGTGCCAGCAGCCCCGGGGGGTCTGGGGCCAACGTCCTGACTTTC

d_gene: TRBD2
len: 15
v_gene: TRBV5-1
j_gene: TRBJ2-7
abundance: few
CDR3aa: CASSEGLAGVYEQYF
CDR3nt: TGCGCCAGCAGCGAGGGACTAGCGGGAGTCTACGAGCAGTACTTC

d_gene: TRBD2
len: 17
v_gene: TRBV15
j_gene: TRBJ2-1
abundance: .
CDR3aa: CATSRDQGLAMHNEQFF
CDR3nt: TGTGCCACCAGCAGAGATCAGGGACTAGCGATGCACAATGAGCAGTTCTTC

d_gene: .
len: 14
v_gene: TRBV6-4
j_gene: TRBJ1-2
abundance: .
CDR3aa: CASSPSEVNYGYTF
CDR3nt: TGTGCCAGCAGCCCTAGCGAGGTTAACTATGGCTACACCTTC

d_gene: TRBD2
len: 16
v_gene: TRBV27
j_gene: TRBJ2-3
abundance: once
CDR3aa: CASSPLKREGTDTQYF
CDR3nt: TGTGCCAGCAGCCCGCTCAAGCGGGAGGGTACAGATACGCAGTATTTT

d_gene: .
len: 15
v_gene: TRBV4-2
j_gene: TRBJ1-4
abundance: .
CDR3aa: CASSQSQGTNEKLFF
CDR3nt: TGTGCCAGCAGCCAGAGCCAGGGGACTAATGAAAAACTGTTTTTT

d_gene: TRBD2
len: 18
v_gene: TRBV7-3
j_gene: TRBJ2-2
abundance: .
CDR3aa: CASSQTSGRDANTGELFF
CDR3nt: TGTGCCAGCAGCCAGACTAGCGGGAGAGACGCGAACACCGGGGAGCTGTTTTTT

d_gene: .
len: 13
v_gene: TRBV7-9
j_gene: TRBJ2-7
abundance: .
CDR3aa: CASSSSGTYEQYF
CDR3nt: TGTGCCAGCAGCTCATCAGGGACCTACGAGCAGTACTTC

d_gene: .
len: 12
v_gene: TRBV12-3/TRBV12-4
j_gene: TRBJ2-2
abundance: .
CDR3aa: CATLSGTGELFF
CDR3nt: TGTGCCACCTTATCGGGCACCGGGGAGCTGTTTTTT

d_gene: TRBD1
len: 14
v_gene: TRBV11-2
j_gene: TRBJ2-7
abundance: .
CDR3aa: CASSFWTGENEQYF
CDR3nt: TGTGCCAGCAGCTTCTGGACAGGGGAGAACGAGCAGTACTTC

d_gene: .
len: 20
v_gene: TRBV21-1
j_gene: TRBJ2-3
abundance: .
CDR3aa: CASSLKRVVTGKVATDTQYF
CDR3nt: TGTGCCAGCAGCCTAAAAAGGGTGGTGACAGGGAAAGTGGCCACAGATACGCAGTATTTT

d_gene: TRBD2
len: 15
v_gene: TRBV27
j_gene: TRBJ2-1
abundance: .
CDR3aa: CASSLPGLPYNEQFF
CDR3nt: TGTGCCAGCAGTCTACCGGGACTACCCTACAATGAGCAGTTCTTC

d_gene: TRBD2
len: 14
v_gene: TRBV28
j_gene: TRBJ2-1
abundance: .
CDR3aa: CASGAGGVYNEQFF
CDR3nt: TGTGCCAGCGGAGCGGGAGGGGTCTACAATGAGCAGTTCTTC

d_gene: TRBD1
len: 15
v_gene: TRBV27
j_gene: TRBJ2-5
abundance: .
CDR3aa: CASRADRGFQETQYF
CDR3nt: TGTGCCAGCAGAGCTGACAGGGGTTTTCAAGAGACCCAGTACTTC

d_gene: .
len: 11
v_gene: TRBV10-3
j_gene: TRBJ2-1
abundance: .
CDR3aa: CAMGLKGEQFF
CDR3nt: TGTGCCATGGGGCTCAAGGGGGAGCAGTTCTTC

d_gene: .
len: 15
v_gene: TRBV21-1
j_gene: TRBJ2-4
abundance: .
CDR3aa: CASSKEGTGRNIQYF
CDR3nt: TGTGCCAGCAGCAAAGAAGGGACAGGGCGCAACATTCAGTACTTC

d_gene: TRBD1
len: 17
v_gene: TRBV5-1
j_gene: TRBJ2-1
abundance: .
CDR3aa: CASGDLQDRDVYNEQFF
CDR3nt: TGCGCCAGCGGAGACCTTCAGGACAGGGACGTCTACAATGAGCAGTTCTTC

d_gene: TRBD2
len: 17
v_gene: TRBV5-4
j_gene: TRBJ2-5
abundance: .
CDR3aa: CASSFTQLAGGRETQYF
CDR3nt: TGTGCCAGCAGCTTTACGCAACTAGCGGGAGGCAGAGAGACCCAGTACTTC

d_gene: .
len: 16
v_gene: TRBV6-2/TRBV6-3
j_gene: TRBJ1-5
abundance: .
CDR3aa: CASSYSNVRGNQPQHF
CDR3nt: TGTGCCAGCAGTTACTCGAATGTGAGGGGCAATCAGCCCCAGCATTTT

d_gene: .
len: 18
v_gene: TRBV6-1
j_gene: TRBJ2-6
abundance: once
CDR3aa: CASSERGRGRAGANVLTF
CDR3nt: TGTGCCAGCAGTGAAAGGGGCAGGGGCAGGGCTGGGGCCAACGTCCTGACTTTC

d_gene: TRBD1
len: 18
v_gene: TRBV7-8
j_gene: TRBJ1-5
abundance: .
CDR3aa: CASSPGTGGGLGNQPQHF
CDR3nt: TGTGCCAGCAGCCCTGGGACAGGGGGCGGGTTGGGCAATCAGCCCCAGCATTTT

d_gene: .
len: 21
v_gene: TRBV21-1
j_gene: TRBJ2-7
abundance: .
CDR3aa: CASSKGPRSQGARKGSYEQYF
CDR3nt: TGTGCCAGCAGCAAAGGCCCGCGGTCGCAGGGGGCGAGGAAGGGCTCCTACGAGCAGTACTTC

d_gene: TRBD2
len: 15
v_gene: TRBV29-1
j_gene: TRBJ2-3
abundance: .
CDR3aa: CSVDGGFWSTDTQYF
CDR3nt: TGCAGCGTTGACGGGGGGTTTTGGAGCACAGATACGCAGTATTTT

d_gene: TRBD1
len: 14
v_gene: TRBV6-5
j_gene: TRBJ1-5
abundance: once
CDR3aa: CAGGWTGSRQPQHF
CDR3nt: TGTGCCGGCGGATGGACAGGGAGTCGCCAGCCCCAGCATTTT

d_gene: .
len: 13
v_gene: TRBV6-5
j_gene: TRBJ2-1
abundance: .
CDR3aa: CALGGTSYNEQFF
CDR3nt: TGTGCCCTGGGCGGGACTTCCTACAATGAGCAGTTCTTC

d_gene: TRBD2
len: 15
v_gene: TRBV4-3
j_gene: TRBJ2-7
abundance: .
CDR3aa: CASSRGLAGAYEQYF
CDR3nt: TGCGCCAGCAGCCGCGGACTAGCGGGGGCCTACGAGCAGTACTTC

d_gene: TRBD1
len: 17
v_gene: TRBV25-1
j_gene: TRBJ2-1
abundance: .
CDR3aa: CASSKTPGQGVRNEQFF
CDR3nt: TGTGCCAGCAGTAAAACGCCGGGACAGGGTGTTCGCAATGAGCAGTTCTTC

d_gene: .
len: 22
v_gene: TRBV7-2
j_gene: TRBJ1-5
abundance: once
CDR3aa: CASSLAGCGGRRRIYSNQPQHF
CDR3nt: TGTGCCAGCAGCTTAGCTGGATGTGGAGGGCGCCGGAGGATTTATAGCAATCAGCCCCAGCATTTT

d_gene: TRBD2
len: 20
v_gene: TRBV2
j_gene: TRBJ2-1
abundance: few
CDR3aa: CASSEERKTSGRIGYNEQFF
CDR3nt: TGTGCCAGCAGTGAGGAGCGGAAGACTAGCGGGAGGATAGGCTACAATGAGCAGTTCTTC

d_gene: .
len: 13
v_gene: TRBV3-1/TRBV3-2
j_gene: TRBJ2-2
abundance: .
CDR3aa: CASKAGRAGELFF
CDR3nt: TGTGCCAGCAAGGCGGGAAGGGCCGGGGAGCTGTTTTTT

d_gene: TRBD1
len: 20
v_gene: TRBV9
j_gene: TRBJ1-2
abundance: .
CDR3aa: CASSAYAQGQGPPLGYGYTF
CDR3nt: TGTGCCAGCAGCGCGTACGCTCAGGGACAGGGCCCTCCCCTCGGCTATGGCTACACCTTC

d_gene: .
len: 13
v_gene: TRBV14
j_gene: TRBJ1-2
abundance: .
CDR3aa: CASSPSGGNGYTF
CDR3nt: TGTGCCAGCAGCCCCTCGGGGGGAAACGGCTACACCTTC

d_gene: TRBD2
len: 15
v_gene: TRBV2
j_gene: TRBJ2-1
abundance: .
CDR3aa: CASSALAGVYNEQFF
CDR3nt: TGTGCCAGCAGCGCCCTAGCGGGGGTTTACAATGAGCAGTTCTTC

d_gene: TRBD2
len: 13
v_gene: TRBV4-1
j_gene: TRBJ2-3
abundance: .
CDR3aa: CATAAGGYDTQYF
CDR3nt: TGCGCCACCGCAGCGGGAGGGTACGATACGCAGTATTTT

d_gene: .
len: 16
v_gene: TRBV5-1
j_gene: TRBJ2-1
abundance: .
CDR3aa: CASSLAGVSSYNEQFF
CDR3nt: TGCGCCAGCAGCTTGGCCGGGGTCAGCTCCTACAATGAGCAGTTCTTC

d_gene: TRBD1
len: 14
v_gene: TRBV10-3
j_gene: TRBJ1-2
abundance: .
CDR3aa: CAITRTGDNYGYTF
CDR3nt: TGTGCCATCACCCGGACAGGGGATAACTATGGCTACACCTTC

d_gene: TRBD2
len: 17
v_gene: TRBV4-1
j_gene: TRBJ2-1
abundance: .
CDR3aa: CASSQVRWTRSYNEQFF
CDR3nt: TGCGCCAGCAGCCAAGTTCGCTGGACTAGGTCCTACAATGAGCAGTTCTTC

d_gene: .
len: 13
v_gene: TRBV7-2
j_gene: TRBJ1-3
abundance: once
CDR3aa: CATLGRSGNTIYF
CDR3nt: TGTGCCACCCTAGGCCGCTCTGGAAACACCATATATTTT

d_gene: .
len: 18
v_gene: TRBV28
j_gene: TRBJ1-5
abundance: .
CDR3aa: CASGRGGRGGHPNQPQHF
CDR3nt: TGTGCCAGCGGTCGAGGGGGAAGAGGGGGACACCCCAATCAGCCCCAGCATTTT

d_gene: TRBD2
len: 15
v_gene: TRBV11-2
j_gene: TRBJ2-5
abundance: .
CDR3aa: CASTRGVGTQETQYF
CDR3nt: TGTGCCAGCACCCGGGGGGTGGGGACCCAAGAGACCCAGTACTTC

d_gene: TRBD2
len: 11
v_gene: TRBV30
j_gene: TRBJ2-7
abundance: .
CDR3aa: CAWSAGLAIYF
CDR3nt: TGTGCCTGGAGCGCCGGACTAGCTATATACTTC

d_gene: TRBD1
len: 16
v_gene: TRBV3-1/TRBV3-2
j_gene: TRBJ1-4
abundance: .
CDR3aa: CASSQELQGRREKLFF
CDR3nt: TGTGCCAGCAGCCAAGAGCTACAGGGGCGGCGAGAAAAACTGTTTTTT

d_gene: .
len: 15
v_gene: TRBV19
j_gene: TRBJ2-1
abundance: .
CDR3aa: CASSGAASSYNEQFF
CDR3nt: TGTGCCAGCTCAGGGGCCGCGAGCTCCTACAATGAGCAGTTCTTC

d_gene: .
len: 14
v_gene: TRBV4-1
j_gene: TRBJ1-3
abundance: .
CDR3aa: CASRSRLLGNTIYF
CDR3nt: TGCGCCAGCCGTTCGCGGTTACTCGGAAACACCATATATTTT

d_gene: .
len: 14
v_gene: TRBV3-1/TRBV3-2
j_gene: TRBJ1-5
abundance: .
CDR3aa: CASSRHPRNQPQHF
CDR3nt: TGTGCCAGCAGCCGACATCCTCGCAATCAGCCCCAGCATTTT

d_gene: .
len: 18
v_gene: TRBV6-1
j_gene: TRBJ2-2
abundance: once
CDR3aa: CASSEYRRPSGNTGELFF
CDR3nt: TGTGCCAGCAGTGAATATCGCAGGCCAAGCGGAAACACCGGGGAGCTGTTTTTT

d_gene: .
len: 15
v_gene: TRBV28
j_gene: TRBJ2-1
abundance: .
CDR3aa: CASSESSGEYNEQFF
CDR3nt: TGTGCCAGCAGTGAGTCTTCGGGGGAGTACAATGAGCAGTTCTTC

d_gene: .
len: 14
v_gene: TRBV6-2/TRBV6-3
j_gene: TRBJ2-1
abundance: .
CDR3aa: CASSTLVGQGEQFF
CDR3nt: TGTGCCAGCAGTACCCTCGTTGGACAAGGTGAGCAGTTCTTC

d_gene: .
len: 17
v_gene: TRBV24-1
j_gene: TRBJ2-1
abundance: .
CDR3aa: CATSDSGSTGIYNEQFF
CDR3nt: TGTGCCACCAGTGATTCTGGGTCAACAGGGATATACAATGAGCAGTTCTTC